The sample holds a few counts of the clone carrying this TCR beta chain. Its antigen is not identified. The germline gives CDR1 MDHEN, CDR2 SYDVKM. The CDR3 extends over 17 amino acids. The V gene end was trimmed by 5 bases and the J gene end by 2 bases; junction bases not matched to a gene: 6. The sample comes from a study of graft-versus-host responses after intestinal transplantation. For the study at large: Anti-thymocyte globulin was used for induction in all recipients, who then took tacrolimus and steroids for roughly 3 years. Study-wide results and caveats: Among circulating GvH clones, peak levels were associated with early post-transplant declines in HvG clones. GvH clonotypes were identified within recipient marrow, with a subset emerging first in ileum or blood.

The table came from immunoSEQ multiplex PCR; TCRdb's copy has only in-frame clones and leaves some out. Counted here are about 100,000 clones, 87% occurring once; the ten biggest clones make up about 0.93%. The source is a human donor who was the organ donor for an intestinal transplant. Sequencing was performed on unstimulated CD4+ T cells sorted from spleen or lymph node cells, taken before transplant. This sequence joins TRBV28 and TRBJ2-6; 10 bases match TRBD2. The CDR3 sequence: CASSPQAGGPGANVLTF. The DNA for the CDR3 is TGTGCCAGCAGTCCCCAAGCGGGGGGGCCTGGGGCCAACGTCCTGACTTTC.